This T cell receptor beta chain emerged from a study of T cells in localized non-small cell lung cancer. Whole-study findings and limits: An association was observed between higher blood T cell density and longer overall survival. The appearance of a median approximately 57 of the top 100 tumor clones was seen in adjacent lung.

V lost 6 bases, J lost 7 bases, and 24 bases lay in between. This CDR3 region has 17 residues. Germline V gene data show CDR1 as MNHGY and CDR2 as SAAAGT. With respect to this clone: The target antigen is unknown.

Assay: immunoSEQ multiplex PCR; the TCRdb copy retains only in-frame clones and omits some. The table lists roughly 2,500 clones, roughly 24% of them singletons. V gene TRBV6-8 combines with J gene TRBJ2-2, with unresolved D. Sample: lung tumor tissue, taken before any cancer treatment. This receptor was identified in a woman aged 35 to 69 with stage II lung adenocarcinoma. The chain's CDR3 is CASRYPPWGRRDGELFF. The CDR3 DNA is TGTGCCAGCAGATATCCCCCTTGGGGTAGGAGAGACGGGGAGCTGTTTTTT.